This is a list of T cell receptor beta chains from one sample in a study of human CD4 T cells and Enterobacteriaceae. Sequenced by immunoSEQ multiplex PCR; TCRdb stores in-frame clones only, minus some. The table lists about 27,000 clones, roughly 80% of them singletons, with approximately 0.95% in the top ten. The sequencing input was memory CD4+ T cells from blood. All receptors come from a human donor in good health. CDR3s include the opening cysteine and the closing phenylalanine or tryptophan. Each record gives: D gene, J gene, V gene, CDR3 protein. D genes are given only for firm matches.

>TRBD1|TRBJ2-3|TRBV6-4
CASSQTGGTDTQYF
>NA|TRBJ1-1|TRBV4-1
CASSQDIGNTEAFF
>NA|TRBJ1-5|TRBV6-1
CASSVRGYSNQPQHF
>NA|TRBJ1-1|TRBV19
CASSIVDLNTEAFF
>NA|TRBJ1-3|TRBV6-1
CASSVGGRVSGNTIYF
>NA|TRBJ1-5|TRBV19
CASSGQYNQPQHF
>NA|TRBJ1-1|TRBV2
CASRATRLNTEAFF
>NA|TRBJ1-2|TRBV5-3
CARSFWKGEANYGYTF
>NA|TRBJ1-5|TRBV25-1
CATGTGPRNQPQHF
>NA|TRBJ2-5|TRBV28
CASSSGSQETQYF
>NA|TRBJ1-1|TRBV5-1
CASSLAGQNTEAFF
>NA|TRBJ2-3|TRBV2
CASTLRGARNTDTQYF
>NA|TRBJ2-2|TRBV5-8
CATAAGQSTVGELFF